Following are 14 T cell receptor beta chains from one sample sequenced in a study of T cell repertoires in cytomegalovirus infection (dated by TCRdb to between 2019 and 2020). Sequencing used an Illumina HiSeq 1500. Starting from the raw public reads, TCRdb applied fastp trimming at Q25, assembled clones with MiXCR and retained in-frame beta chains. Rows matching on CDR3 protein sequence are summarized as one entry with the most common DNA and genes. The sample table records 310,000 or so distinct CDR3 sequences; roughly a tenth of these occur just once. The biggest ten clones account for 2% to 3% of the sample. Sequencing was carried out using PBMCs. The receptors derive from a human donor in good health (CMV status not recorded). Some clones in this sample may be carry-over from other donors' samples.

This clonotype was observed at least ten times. CDR3 DNA sequence: TGCGCCAGCAGCCGCGGGACAGGGTACAATGAGCAGTTCTTC. Translating it yields CASSRGTGYNEQFF. The J gene is TRBJ2-1, the V gene TRBV4-1; 9 bases match TRBD1. J was trimmed by 4 bases and V by 4 bases; bases with no gene match: 2. The CDR3 length is 14 residues. Germline V CDR1 and CDR2: MGHRA, YSYEKL.

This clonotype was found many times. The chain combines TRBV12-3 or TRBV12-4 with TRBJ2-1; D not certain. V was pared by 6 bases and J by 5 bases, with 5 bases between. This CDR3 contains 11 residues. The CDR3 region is CASSANNEQFF. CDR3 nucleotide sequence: TGTGCCAGCAGCGCCAACAATGAGCAGTTCTTC.

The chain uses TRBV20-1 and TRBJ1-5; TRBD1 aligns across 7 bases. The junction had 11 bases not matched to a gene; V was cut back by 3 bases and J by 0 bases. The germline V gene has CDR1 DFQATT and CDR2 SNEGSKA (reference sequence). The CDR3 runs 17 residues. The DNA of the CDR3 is TGCAGTGCTAGGATGGACAGGTTTCCGGATAGCAATCAGCCCCAGCATTTT. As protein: CSARMDRFPDSNQPQHF.

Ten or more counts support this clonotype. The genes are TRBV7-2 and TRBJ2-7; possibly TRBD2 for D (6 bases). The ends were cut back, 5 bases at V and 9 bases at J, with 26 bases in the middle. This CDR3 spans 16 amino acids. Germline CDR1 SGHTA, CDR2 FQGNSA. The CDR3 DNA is TGTGCCAGCAGCCCCTCGACGAGGACCGGGGGACTCGGGCAGTACTTC. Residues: CASSPSTRTGGLGQYF.

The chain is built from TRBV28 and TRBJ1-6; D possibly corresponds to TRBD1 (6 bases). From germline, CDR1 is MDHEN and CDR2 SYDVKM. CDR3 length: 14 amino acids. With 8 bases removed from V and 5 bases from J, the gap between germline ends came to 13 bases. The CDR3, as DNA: TGTGCCAGCCTACAGGGAAACAATAATTCACCCCTCCACTTT. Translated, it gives CASLQGNNNSPLHF.

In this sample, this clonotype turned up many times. CDR3 sequence: CASSLREMVAEAFF. In DNA form, the CDR3 reads TGCGCCAGCAGCTTGAGGGAAATGGTGGCTGAAGCTTTCTTT. The chain recombines TRBV5-1 with TRBJ1-1, with D unresolved. The CDR3 runs 14 residues. Trimming took off 1 base at V and 6 bases at J, with 13 bases between the two ends. CDR1 and CDR2 from the germline V gene are SGHRS and YFSETQ.

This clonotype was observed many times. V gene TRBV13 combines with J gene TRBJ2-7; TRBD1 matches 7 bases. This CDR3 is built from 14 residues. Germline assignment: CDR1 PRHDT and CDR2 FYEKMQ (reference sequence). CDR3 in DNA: TGTGCCAGCAGCCTAGGGGGCGTTGACTACGAGCAGTACGTC. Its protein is CASSLGGVDYEQYV.

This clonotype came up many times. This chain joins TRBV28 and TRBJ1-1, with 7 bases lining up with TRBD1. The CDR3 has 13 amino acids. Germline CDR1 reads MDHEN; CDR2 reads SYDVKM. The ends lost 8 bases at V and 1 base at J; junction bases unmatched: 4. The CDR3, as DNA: TGTGCCAGCGCACAGGGGTCGAACACTGAAGCTTTCTTT. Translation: CASAQGSNTEAFF.

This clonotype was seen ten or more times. CDR3 bases: TGTGCCAGCAGAACTTTAGCCGGCTACACCTTC. Encoded protein: CASRTLAGYTF. V and J are TRBV2 and TRBJ1-2; D gene unclear. V gave up 6 bases and J gave up 8 bases, with 10 bases separating them. The CDR3 runs to 11 residues. Germline V lookup: CDR1 SNHLY, CDR2 FYNNEI.

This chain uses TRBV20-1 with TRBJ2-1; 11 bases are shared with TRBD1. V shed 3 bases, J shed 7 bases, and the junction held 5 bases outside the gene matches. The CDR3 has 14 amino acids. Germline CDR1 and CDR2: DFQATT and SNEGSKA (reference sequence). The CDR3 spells CSARDRGRLNEQFF. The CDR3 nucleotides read TGCAGTGCTAGGGACAGGGGGCGTTTAAATGAGCAGTTCTTC.

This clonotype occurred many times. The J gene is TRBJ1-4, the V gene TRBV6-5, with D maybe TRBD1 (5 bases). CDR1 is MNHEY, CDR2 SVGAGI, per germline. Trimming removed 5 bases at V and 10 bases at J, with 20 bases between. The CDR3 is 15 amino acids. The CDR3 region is CASSTVEGINRKLFF. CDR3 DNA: TGTGCCAGCAGTACCGTAGAGGGGATTAATAGAAAACTGTTTTTT.

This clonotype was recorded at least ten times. CDR3 sequence reads: CASSQESPGTEAFF. The CDR3 DNA follows: TGCGCCAGCAGCCAAGAATCCCCGGGCACTGAAGCTTTCTTT. V and J are TRBV4-1 and TRBJ1-1; no clear D gene. This CDR3 region has 14 residues. Germline assignment: CDR1 MGHRA and CDR2 YSYEKL. V dropped 0 bases and J dropped 4 bases, with 9 bases sitting between them.

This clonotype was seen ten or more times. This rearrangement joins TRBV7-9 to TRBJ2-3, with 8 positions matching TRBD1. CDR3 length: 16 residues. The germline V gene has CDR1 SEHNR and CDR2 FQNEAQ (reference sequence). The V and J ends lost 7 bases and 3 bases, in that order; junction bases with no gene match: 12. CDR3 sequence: CASTTSDRGGTDTQYF. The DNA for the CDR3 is TGTGCCAGCACGACTTCAGACAGGGGTGGTACAGATACGCAGTATTTT.

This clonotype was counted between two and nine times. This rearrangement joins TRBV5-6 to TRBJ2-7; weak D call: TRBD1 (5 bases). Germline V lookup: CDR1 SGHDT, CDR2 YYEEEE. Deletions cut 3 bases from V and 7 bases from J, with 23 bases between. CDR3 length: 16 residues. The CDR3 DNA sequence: TGTGCCAGCAGCTGGGGCTCAAGGTTCTCCCTAACAGAGCAGTACTTC. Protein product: CASSWGSRFSLTEQYF.